The 20 T cell receptor beta chains below come from one sample, sequenced in a study of blood T cell repertoires in COVID-19. Measured with immunoSEQ multiplex PCR; TCRdb has only the in-frame clones, and not every one. The sample has 100,000 to 130,000 clones, just over 90% seen once; the top ten hold over 1%. The sample consisted of peripheral blood. The receptors here all came from a woman aged 25 to 45 with acute or convalescent COVID-19.

The gene calls are TRBV7-2 and TRBJ1-6; D gene uncertain. Germline V CDR1 and CDR2: SGHTA, FQGNSA. Trimming took 5 bases from V and 8 from J, leaving 10 bases between them. The CDR3 has 13 amino acids. The CDR3 nucleotides read TGTGCCAGCAGCCCTGAGGGAGATTCACCCCTCCACTTT. Protein sequence: CASSPEGDSPLHF.

The rearrangement links TRBV7-6 to TRBJ2-7, with 9 positions matching TRBD2. The germline CDR1 and CDR2 sequences are SGHVS and FNYEAQ. V dropped 3 bases and J dropped 3; count of bases not matched to a gene: 6. This CDR3 region has 15 residues. The chain's CDR3 is CASSLSSSGNYEQYF. CDR3 in DNA: TGTGCCAGCAGCTTGTCTTCTAGCGGGAACTACGAGCAGTACTTC.

The gene calls are TRBV15 and TRBJ2-5; D possibly corresponds to TRBD1 (5 bases). Germline assignment: CDR1 LNHNV and CDR2 YYDKDF (reference sequence). The V gene lost 0 bases and the J gene lost 2 bases, with 7 bases spanning the gap. This CDR3 has 14 residues. CDR3 in amino acids: CATSRDDSQETQYF. CDR3 coding DNA: TGTGCCACCAGCAGAGATGACAGTCAAGAGACCCAGTACTTC.

The chain employs TRBV19 and TRBJ2-4; 10 nucleotides match TRBD2. The CDR3 extends over 17 amino acids. Germline V gene lookup returns CDR1 LNHDA and CDR2 SQIVND (reference sequence). The V and J ends lost 5 bases and 4 bases, in that order; junction bases with no gene match: 11. The CDR3 DNA sequence: TGTGCCAGTAGTCCTCGGACAGCGGGGGGGCCAAAAAACATTCAGTACTTC. This translates into CASSPRTAGGPKNIQYF.

This chain joins TRBV4-2 and TRBJ1-5; D unresolved. The germline V gene encodes CDR1 LGHNA and CDR2 YNFKEQ. V lost 0 bases and J lost 1, with 4 bases in between. The CDR3 is made up of 14 amino acids. The CDR3 coding sequence is TGTGCCAGCAGCCAAGACCTAAGCAATCAGCCCCAGCATTTT. Protein product: CASSQDLSNQPQHF.

The V call is TRBV19, the J call TRBJ2-7; tentatively, D is TRBD2 (6 bases). Germline V CDR1 and CDR2: LNHDA, SQIVND (reference sequence). The CDR3 loop spans 14 amino acids. Trimming pared 3 bases from V and 3 bases from J, leaving 12 bases between. CDR3 DNA sequence: TGTGCCAGTAGTATTACCGGGAGTGACTACGAGCAGTACTTC. This gives the protein CASSITGSDYEQYF.

The rearrangement links TRBV9 to TRBJ2-5; D is possibly TRBD1 (5 bases). The CDR3 totals 16 residues. V was pared by 1 base and J by 0 bases, with 13 bases between. Germline CDR1 reads SGDLS; CDR2 reads YYNGEE. CDR3 DNA sequence: TGTGCCAGCAGCGTAAGATCAGGGCTGTACCAAGAGACCCAGTACTTC. Protein product: CASSVRSGLYQETQYF.

This clone was seen only once. J is TRBJ2-7 and V is TRBV7-3, with D maybe TRBD2 (6 bases). Trimming took off 5 bases at V and 5 bases at J, with 16 bases between the two ends. Germline V gene sequence: CDR1 SGHTA, CDR2 FQGTGA. CDR3 length equals 14 residues. CDR3 bases: TGTGCCAGCAGCCCCAAGGGCGGGGTCCACGAGCAGTACTTC. It translates to CASSPKGGVHEQYF.

CDR3 sequence reads: CASSESRVGTEAFF. The CDR3 DNA follows: TGTGCCAGCAGTGAAAGCAGGGTCGGCACTGAAGCTTTCTTT. This sequence joins TRBV2 and TRBJ1-1; D is perhaps TRBD1 (5 bases). The CDR3 totals 14 residues. CDR1 and CDR2 (germline): SNHLY, FYNNEI. Trimming took 2 bases from V and 4 from J, leaving 11 bases between them.

The CDR3 sequence is CATSRTQSGYLSPLHF. CDR3 nucleotides: TGTGCCACCAGCAGAACACAATCAGGTTACCTTTCACCCCTCCACTTT. The chain has TRBV15 and TRBJ1-6; D unclear. The CDR3 length is 16 residues. The germline gives CDR1 LNHNV, CDR2 YYDKDF (reference sequence). Trimming took off 2 bases at V and 9 bases at J, with 17 bases between the two ends.

This chain uses TRBV5-1 with TRBJ2-7; TRBD2 agrees at 12 bases. This CDR3 comprises 16 residues. V lost 0 bases to trimming and J lost 4 bases; unmatched junction nucleotides: 5. Germline V gene lookup returns CDR1 SGHRS and CDR2 YFSETQ. The CDR3 spells CASSLEASGGAYEQYF. The CDR3 coding sequence is TGCGCCAGCAGCTTGGAGGCTAGCGGGGGGGCATACGAGCAGTACTTC. The full variable domain, its missing parts supplied by reference TRBV5-1 and TRBJ2-7, is KAGVTQTPRYLIKTRGQQVTLSCSPISGHRSVSWYQQTPGQGLQFLFEYFSETQRNKGNFPGRFSGRQFSNSRSEMNVSTLELGDSALYLCASSLEASGGAYEQYFGPGTRLTVT.

The CDR3 region is CASSYRTGGDGANVLTF. Here the CDR3 DNA reads TGCGCCAGCAGCTACCGGACAGGGGGTGATGGGGCCAACGTCCTGACTTTC. The rearrangement uses TRBV5-1 and TRBJ2-6, with 10 bases aligning to TRBD1. In germline, CDR1 is SGHRS, CDR2 YFSETQ. Losses at the gene ends were 3 bases for V and 3 bases for J; bases not matched to a gene: 6. The CDR3 has 17 residues.

The V gene is TRBV7-9, the J gene TRBJ1-4; 8 bases match TRBD1. The J segment lost 6 bases and the V segment lost 5 bases, leaving 11 bases of the junction unmatched. The CDR3 is made up of 16 amino acids. Germline CDR1 and CDR2: SEHNR and FQNEAQ (reference sequence). CDR3 sequence (DNA): TGTGCCAGCAGCCAGGGCCAGAGACAGGGGTATGAAAAACTGTTTTTT. Protein: CASSQGQRQGYEKLFF. Complete variable domain (other parts from reference TRBV7-9 and TRBJ1-4): DTGVSQNPRHKITKRGQNVTFRCDPISEHNRLYWYRQTLGQGPEFLTYFQNEAQLEKSRLLSDRFSAERPKGSFSTLEIQRTEQGDSAMYLCASSQGQRQGYEKLFFGSGTQLSVL.

The gene calls are TRBV21-1 and TRBJ2-5; the table names TRBD2, a call not compared with the DNA. TRBV21-1 is a recognized pseudogene. CDR3 size: 13 residues. CDR3 nucleotides: TGTGCCAGCAGCAAACGGGGTAGGGAGACCCAGTACTTC. As protein: CASSKRGRETQYF.

The V call is TRBV30, the J call TRBJ1-1, with a weak D call TRBD1 (6 bases). The CDR3 has 16 amino acids. Trimming pared 0 bases from V and 5 bases from J, leaving 19 bases between. Germline V gene lookup returns CDR1 GTSNPN and CDR2 SVGIG (reference sequence). DNA of the CDR3: TGTGCCTGGAGTGTACCCCCGGGACACTGGGGGACTGAAGCTTTCTTT. Protein product: CAWSVPPGHWGTEAFF.

The chain couples TRBV2 to TRBJ2-1; 8 positions agree with TRBD1. Germline V gene lookup returns CDR1 SNHLY and CDR2 FYNNEI. Trimming cost V 5 bases and J 3 bases; bases outside gene matches: 15. This CDR3 is built from 18 residues. CDR3 in DNA: TGTGCCAGCAGTACCCCGGGACAGGAATCTTTGCTCTACAATGAGCAGTTCTTC. Its translation: CASSTPGQESLLYNEQFF. Full variable domain (outside the CDR3, taken from reference TRBV2 and TRBJ2-1): EPEVTQTPSHQVTQMGQEVILRCVPISNHLYFYWYRQILGQKVEFLVSFYNNEISEKSEIFDDQFSVERPDGSNFTLKIRSTKLEDSAMYFCASSTPGQESLLYNEQFFGPGTRLTVL.

This clone was detected only once. The V and J genes are TRBV28 and TRBJ1-4; TRBD1 matches at 7 bases. Trimming removed 2 bases from V and 7 bases from J; junction bases left unmatched: 10. Germline CDR1 is MDHEN and CDR2 is SYDVKM. This CDR3 comprises 16 residues. The DNA of the CDR3 is TGTGCCAGCAGTTTAGGAACCGGGACAGTAATTGAAAAACTGTTTTTT. This codes for CASSLGTGTVIEKLFF.

As to this clone: Other DNA sequences in the sample encode the same CDR3. The gene calls are TRBV24-1 and TRBJ2-7, with 9 bases identical to TRBD1. The CDR3 is 15 residues long. Trimming removed 4 bases from V and 1 base from J; junction bases left unmatched: 4. Germline CDR1 KGHDR, CDR2 SFDVKD. As DNA, the CDR3 is TGTGCCACCAGTGACCCGGGACAGGGTTCCTACGAGCAGTACTTC. As protein: CATSDPGQGSYEQYF.

V and J are TRBV4-2 and TRBJ1-1, with TRBD1 as a possible D gene (5 bases). The germline V and J ends were trimmed by 2 bases and 10 bases, with 17 bases remaining between them. The CDR3 has 14 residues. Per the germline V gene, CDR1 is LGHNA and CDR2 is YNFKEQ. CDR3 bases: TGTGCCAGCAGCCAATCCATGGCGGGGGTAGGAGCTTTCTTT. It codes for CASSQSMAGVGAFF.

The chain combines TRBV11-2 with TRBJ2-2; TRBD1 matches 8 bases. The germline V gene encodes CDR1 SGHAT and CDR2 FQNNGV. This CDR3 is built from 16 residues. The V segment lost 5 bases and the J segment 0 bases; nucleotides outside the gene matches: 5. In DNA form, the CDR3 reads TGTGCCAGCAGCCACGGACAGGGCCCGAACACCGGGGAGCTGTTTTTT. As protein: CASSHGQGPNTGELFF.